Frequency places the clone carrying this T cell receptor (beta chain) as medium-sized. Its target is not known. A UMI-labeled 5' RACE approach was the method that produced the TCR beta libraries. TCRdb reprocessed the 5' RACE reads and reports one entry per CDR3 protein, with no DNA. Recorded for this sample: more than 10,000 distinct CDR3 sequences. This entry comes from a study of human CD8 memory T cell subsets. Findings and caveats of the study: Stem-like memory and precursor exhausted T cell repertoires overlapped minimally with each other.

Germline lookup yields CDR1 SGHDN and CDR2 FVKESK. The CDR3 extends over 13 amino acids. The sequenced sample consisted of CD8+ stem-like memory T cells (TSCM and TCM) sorted from PBMCs. Subset specified: stem-like memory CD8 T cells (TSTEM), CCR7+ PD-1- TIGIT-. The TCR sequence derives from a human donor in good health. The chain employs TRBV14 and TRBJ2-2. The CDR3 sequence: CASSPTVTGELFF.